This T cell receptor (beta chain) stems from a study of beta chain features in type 1 diabetes. Study-level information: Age and gender were similar between patients and healthy donors, as were cell yields. Study results and limitations: Shorter TCRB CDR3s, moderately but significantly so, were found in Type 1 diabetes patients in all four CD4+ subsets.

V dropped 4 bases and J dropped 2 bases, with 19 bases sitting between them. This CDR3 is built from 17 residues. Germline assignment: CDR1 SGDLS and CDR2 YYNGEE. Expressed TCRB transcripts were sequenced because the isolated RNA had all been reverse transcribed beforehand. Naive, central memory and regulatory T cell samples yielded about 4 million reads on average. Only in-frame clones appear in the TCRdb table, and some are missing; sequencing was by immunoSEQ multiplex PCR. The data hold about 930,000 clones, with 17% observed a single time. Per donor, one heparinised blood draw averaged roughly 110 mL. On this clone: Its antigen is not known.

V usage is TRBV9 and J usage is TRBJ2-1; tentatively, D is TRBD1 or TRBD2 (5 bases each). Sequencing was performed on naive CD4+ T cells from blood. This TCR derives from a woman between 18 and 29 years old in good health. CDR3 loop: CASSQGSSGPPYNEQFF. The CDR3 nucleotides are TGTGCCAGCAGCCAAGGTTCGTCGGGACCCCCCTACAATGAGCAGTTCTTC.